Presented here are 22 T cell receptor beta chains from one specimen sequenced in a study of T cell repertoires in cytomegalovirus infection. Each CDR3 protein is one row after TCRdb ran MiXCR on the reads. The table records about 220,000 distinct CDR3 sequences, about 38% of them present only once. Antigens of these TCRs are unknown. The input for sequencing was CD8+ T cells from cultured PBMCs, taken from culture after CMV antigen stimulation. The source is a human donor in good health (CMV status not recorded). Some clones in this sample may be carry-over from other donors' samples.

This chain connects TRBV27 to TRBJ1-5, with D unclear. Trimming left V 4 bases short and J 6 bases short, with 7 bases between. The length of the CDR3 is 12 residues. Germline CDR1 reads MNHEY; CDR2 reads SMNVEV (reference sequence). Written as DNA, the CDR3 is TGTGCCAGCAGTTATCCCGGTCAGCCCCAGCATTTT. Protein sequence: CASSYPGQPQHF.

The chain is built from TRBV20-1 and TRBJ2-3; 8 bases are shared with TRBD2. The CDR3 extends over 14 amino acids. The V and J ends lost 6 bases and 7 bases, in that order; junction bases with no gene match: 12. Germline CDR1 reads DFQATT; CDR2 reads SNEGSKA (reference sequence). CDR3 coding DNA: TGCAGTGCAACGCTAGCGGGCCGGGAATATACGCAGTATTTT. Its protein product is CSATLAGREYTQYF.

V usage is TRBV7-6 and J usage is TRBJ2-2; 7 bases map to TRBD2. The V and J ends lost 1 base and 8 bases, in that order; junction bases with no gene match: 10. The V gene's germline CDR1 is SGHVS and CDR2 FNYEAQ. The CDR3 spans 16 residues. The CDR3 region is CASSLGSSGNPGELFF. The CDR3 DNA sequence: TGTGCCAGCAGCTTAGGTTCTAGCGGAAACCCAGGGGAGCTGTTTTTT.

The rearrangement links TRBV20-1 to TRBJ2-7; weak D call: TRBD2 (6 bases). Trimming cost V 5 bases and J 0 bases, with 17 bases left between them. Germline V lookup: CDR1 DFQATT, CDR2 SNEGSKA (reference sequence). CDR3 length: 15 amino acids. CDR3: CSADSGLRSSYEQYF. In DNA form, the CDR3 reads TGCAGTGCTGACTCGGGACTTCGAAGCTCCTACGAGCAGTACTTC.

There are a few counts of this clonotype. The J gene is TRBJ1-5, the V gene TRBV9; D is perhaps TRBD1 (5 bases). The CDR3 is 15 residues long. Germline CDR1 reads SGDLS; CDR2 reads YYNGEE. V lost 0 bases to trimming and J lost 2 bases, with 9 bases between them. For the CDR3, the DNA is TGTGCCAGCAGCGTAGGCGGGACGGGCAATCAGCCCCAGCATTTT. Translating gives CASSVGGTGNQPQHF.

Note on this clonotype: This sequence may be a read error, since a much larger clone differs from it by one base. This chain links TRBV7-9 with TRBJ2-1, with 7 positions matching TRBD1. The V gene end was trimmed by 10 bases and the J gene end by 0 bases; junction bases not matched to a gene: 18. The CDR3 length is 18 residues. Looked up from germline, CDR1 is SEHNR and CDR2 is FQNEAQ (reference sequence). DNA for the CDR3: TGTGCCAACAGTCTCAGTACAGGGGATGGGAGCTCCTACAATGAGCAGTTCTTC. Encoded protein: CANSLSTGDGSSYNEQFF.

The gene calls are TRBV7-9 and TRBJ1-2; 8 positions agree with TRBD1. In germline, CDR1 is SEHNR, CDR2 FQNEAQ (reference sequence). The V and J ends lost 5 bases and 8 bases, in that order; junction bases with no gene match: 7. The CDR3 consists of 13 residues. Written as DNA, the CDR3 is TGTGCCAGCAGCGTGGACAGGGAGAGGGGCTACACCTTC. Amino acid sequence: CASSVDRERGYTF.

J is TRBJ2-3 and V is TRBV12-3 or TRBV12-4; 8 nucleotides match TRBD2. J was trimmed by 2 bases and V by 3 bases; bases with no gene match: 4. The CDR3 sequence is 15 residues long. For the CDR3, the DNA is TGTGCCAGCAGTTTTAGCGGGGAACTCACAGATACGCAGTATTTT. It translates to CASSFSGELTDTQYF.

This clonotype was detected a few times. V and J are TRBV20-1 and TRBJ1-2, with D possibly being TRBD1 (6 bases). The CDR3 runs 15 residues. V shed 1 base and J shed 7 bases, with 19 bases lying between them. Germline loops: CDR1 DFQATT, CDR2 SNEGSKA (reference sequence). CDR3 protein: CSARAYGQRSSGYTF. CDR3 nucleotide sequence: TGCAGTGCTAGAGCCTACGGACAGCGGAGTTCTGGCTACACCTTC.

A few counts support this clonotype. This rearrangement joins TRBV2 to TRBJ2-2; 7 nucleotides agree with TRBD2. The CDR3 contains 13 residues. V lost 10 bases to trimming and J lost 7 bases; unmatched junction nucleotides: 9. CDR1 is SNHLY and CDR2 is FYNNEI in the germline V gene. The chain's CDR3 is CATPGRALGELFF. CDR3 sequence (DNA): TGTGCCACCCCAGGGAGGGCTCTCGGGGAGCTGTTTTTT.

A remark on this clonotype: An end of the junction does not agree with germline; a read error may underlie this. The V call is TRBV24-1, the J call TRBJ1-2; 8 bases map to TRBD1. In germline, CDR1 is KGHDR, CDR2 SFDVKD. The CDR3 sequence is 15 residues long. The CDR3 region is CATSNGQGVGYGYTF. In DNA form, the CDR3 reads TGTGCTACCAGTAACGGACAGGGAGTCGGCTATGGCTACACCTTC.

This chain connects TRBV7-9 to TRBJ2-6, with D unclear. V gave up 2 bases and J gave up 0 bases, with 2 bases separating them. This CDR3 is 14 amino acids long. Germline assignment: CDR1 SEHNR and CDR2 FQNEAQ (reference sequence). CDR3 nucleotide sequence: TGTGCCAGCAGCTTAATCTCTGGGGCCAACGTCCTGACTTTC. Translating it yields CASSLISGANVLTF.

At least ten counts were recorded for this clonotype. The chain couples TRBV28 to TRBJ1-3, with D maybe TRBD1 (5 bases). The germline V gene has CDR1 MDHEN and CDR2 SYDVKM. The V gene lost 6 bases and the J gene lost 3 bases, with 15 bases spanning the gap. The CDR3 is 15 amino acids. The CDR3 coding sequence is TGTGCCAGCAGGGGCCGTCGGGGGGGTGGAAACACCATATATTTT. It specifies CASRGRRGGGNTIYF. The complete variable domain, with remaining parts taken from reference TRBV28 and TRBJ1-3, reads DVKVTQSSRYLVKRTGEKVFLECVQDMDHENMFWYRQDPGLGLRLIYFSYDVKMKEKGDIPEGYSVSREKKERFSLILESASTNQTSMYLCASRGRRGGGNTIYFGEGSWLTVV.

The chain uses TRBV5-6 and TRBJ2-2; D uncertain. This CDR3 is built from 15 residues. V lost 0 bases and J 6 bases, leaving 12 bases between the germline ends. Germline CDR1 SGHDT, CDR2 YYEEEE. The CDR3 region is CASSLVEIGAGELFF. CDR3 coding DNA: TGTGCCAGCAGCTTGGTGGAGATAGGAGCCGGGGAGCTGTTTTTT.

The V call is TRBV7-4, the J call TRBJ1-2; D might be TRBD1 (5 bases). The germline CDR1 and CDR2 sequences are SGHVT and SQSDAQ. Trimming removed 8 bases at V and 5 bases at J, with 21 bases between. This CDR3 comprises 15 residues. Here the CDR3 DNA reads TGTGCCAGCGGAAAAGGAGAGGGGATTCGTTATGGCTACACCTTC. This codes for CASGKGEGIRYGYTF. The full variable domain, completed using reference TRBV7-4 and TRBJ1-2, is GAGVSQSPRYKVAKRGRDVALRCDSISGHVTLYWYRQTLGQGSEVLTYSQSDAQRDKSGRPSGRFSAERPERSVSTLKIQRTEQGDSAVYLCASGKGEGIRYGYTFGSGTRLTVV.

This clonotype was counted between two and nine times. V is TRBV12-3 or TRBV12-4 and J is TRBJ2-1; perhaps TRBD1 as D (6 bases). CDR3 length equals 15 residues. Trimming stripped 4 bases from V and 6 bases from J, with 16 bases between. The CDR3 here is CASSSGTYDSNEQFF. The CDR3, as DNA: TGTGCCAGCAGTTCCGGGACATACGATTCCAATGAGCAGTTCTTC.

This clonotype was observed a few times. The chain couples TRBV19 to TRBJ1-1; weak D call: TRBD1 (5 bases). The CDR3 length is 13 residues. V lost 5 bases, J lost 4 bases, and 11 bases lay in between. The germline V gene has CDR1 LNHDA and CDR2 SQIVND (reference sequence). The CDR3 loop reads CASSSWGATEAFF. For the CDR3, the DNA is TGTGCCAGTAGTTCATGGGGCGCCACTGAAGCTTTCTTT. Complete variable domain (other parts from reference TRBV19 and TRBJ1-1): DGGITQSPKYLFRKEGQNVTLSCEQNLNHDAMYWYRQDPGQGLRLIYYSQIVNDFQKGDIAEGYSVSREKKESFPLTVTSAQKNPTAFYLCASSSWGATEAFFGQGTRLTVV.

The chain joins TRBV19 to TRBJ2-1; TRBD1 is a possible D gene (5 bases). This CDR3 region has 13 residues. CDR1 is LNHDA and CDR2 is SQIVND in the germline V gene (reference sequence). The ends were cut back, 6 bases at V and 1 base at J, with 7 bases in the middle. This CDR3 reads CASRRGSYNEQFF. The CDR3 DNA follows: TGTGCCAGTAGAAGGGGTTCCTACAATGAGCAGTTCTTC.

The CDR3 DNA follows: TGTGCCAGCAGAAGTACTAGCGGGGTTTACAATGAGCAGTTCTTC. This codes for CASRSTSGVYNEQFF. The chain has TRBV7-6 and TRBJ2-1; 10 nucleotides match TRBD2. Germline V CDR1 and CDR2: SGHVS, FNYEAQ. Trimming took 6 bases from V and 4 from J; bases not matched to a gene: 6. The CDR3 is 15 residues long.

This clonotype was picked up a small number of times. The rearrangement links TRBV24-1 to TRBJ1-5, with 7 bases lining up with TRBD1. The CDR3 length is 15 residues. The ends lost 4 bases at V and 2 bases at J; junction bases unmatched: 4. In germline, CDR1 is KGHDR, CDR2 SFDVKD. The CDR3 protein is CATSDHGQGNQPQHF. The DNA of the CDR3 is TGTGCCACCAGTGACCATGGACAGGGCAATCAGCCCCAGCATTTT.

This clonotype showed up just a few times. The chain couples TRBV6-2 or TRBV6-3 to TRBJ2-1; TRBD1 agrees at 7 bases. Germline-derived CDR1 and CDR2 are MNHEY and SVGEGT. CDR3 length equals 15 residues. J gave up 3 bases and V 3 bases, and 5 bases lay outside the gene matches. The CDR3 nucleotides are TGTGCCAGCAGTTATGGTACAGGGGTCTACAATGAGCAGTTCTTC. Translated: CASSYGTGVYNEQFF.

The gene calls are TRBV12-3 or TRBV12-4 and TRBJ1-2; D perhaps matches TRBD1 (5 bases). This CDR3 has 15 residues. The germline V and J ends were trimmed by 4 bases and 3 bases, with 15 bases remaining between them. In DNA form, the CDR3 reads TGTGCCAGCAGTTCCACCCCCGGGGGGGACTATGGCTACACCTTC. Protein sequence: CASSSTPGGDYGYTF.